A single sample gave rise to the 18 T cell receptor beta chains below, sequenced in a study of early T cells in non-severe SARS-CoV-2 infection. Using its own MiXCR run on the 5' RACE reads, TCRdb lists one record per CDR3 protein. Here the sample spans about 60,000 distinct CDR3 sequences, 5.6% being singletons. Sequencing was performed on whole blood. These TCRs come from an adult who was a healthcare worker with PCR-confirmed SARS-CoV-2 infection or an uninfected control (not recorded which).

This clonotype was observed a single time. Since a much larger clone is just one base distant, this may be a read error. The CDR3 nucleotides are TGCGCCAGCAGCCGAGAAAGGGACAGGGATCCGTACCAAGAGACCCAGTACTTC. Its protein is CASSRERDRDPYQETQYF. V and J are TRBV4-1 and TRBJ2-5; TRBD1 agrees at 9 bases. CDR3 length: 18 amino acids. Germline values: CDR1 MGHRA, CDR2 YSYEKL. Trimming cost V 4 bases and J 0 bases; bases outside gene matches: 12.

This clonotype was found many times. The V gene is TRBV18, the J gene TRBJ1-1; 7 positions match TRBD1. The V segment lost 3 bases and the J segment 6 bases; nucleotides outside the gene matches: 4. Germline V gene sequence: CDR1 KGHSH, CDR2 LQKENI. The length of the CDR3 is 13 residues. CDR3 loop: CASSPLGTAEAFF. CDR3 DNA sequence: TGTGCCAGCTCACCCCTTGGGACAGCTGAAGCTTTCTTT. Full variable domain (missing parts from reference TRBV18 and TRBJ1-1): NAGVMQNPRHLVRRRGQEARLRCSPMKGHSHVYWYRQLPEEGLKFMVYLQKENIIDESGMPKERFSAEFPKEGPSILRIQQVVRGDSAAYFCASSPLGTAEAFFGQGTRLTVV.

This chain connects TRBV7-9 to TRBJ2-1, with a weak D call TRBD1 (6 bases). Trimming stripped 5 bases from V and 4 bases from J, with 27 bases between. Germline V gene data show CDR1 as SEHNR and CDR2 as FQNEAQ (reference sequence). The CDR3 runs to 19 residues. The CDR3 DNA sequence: TGTGCCAGCAGCGAAACGAAGAGGACAGCGTCGGCGATGTACAATGAGCAGTTCTTC. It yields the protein CASSETKRTASAMYNEQFF.

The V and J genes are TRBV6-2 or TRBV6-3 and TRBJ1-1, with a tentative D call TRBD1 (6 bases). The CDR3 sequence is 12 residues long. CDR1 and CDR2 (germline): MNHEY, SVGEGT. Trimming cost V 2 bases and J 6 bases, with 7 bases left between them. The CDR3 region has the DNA TGTGCCAGCAGTTACGCAGGGGCTGAAGCTTTCTTT. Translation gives CASSYAGAEAFF.

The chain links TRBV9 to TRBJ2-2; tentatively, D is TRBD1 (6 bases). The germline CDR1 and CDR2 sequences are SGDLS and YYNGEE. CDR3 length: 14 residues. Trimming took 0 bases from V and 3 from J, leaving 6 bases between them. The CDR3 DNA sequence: TGTGCCAGCAGCGTAGGGACAGACACCGGGGAGCTGTTTTTT. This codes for CASSVGTDTGELFF.

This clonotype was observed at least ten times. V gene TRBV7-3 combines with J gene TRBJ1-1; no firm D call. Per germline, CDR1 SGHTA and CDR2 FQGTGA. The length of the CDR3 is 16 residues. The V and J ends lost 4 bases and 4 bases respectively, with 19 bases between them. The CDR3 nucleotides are TGTGCCAGCAGCTCGGATTCCGGGCCCACGGGCACTGAAGCTTTCTTT. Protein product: CASSSDSGPTGTEAFF.

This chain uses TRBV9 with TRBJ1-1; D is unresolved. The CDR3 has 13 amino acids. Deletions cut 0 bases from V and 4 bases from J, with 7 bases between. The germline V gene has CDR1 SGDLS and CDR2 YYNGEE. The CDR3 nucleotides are TGTGCCAGCAGCGTAGTGGTAAGCACTGAAGCTTTCTTT. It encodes CASSVVVSTEAFF.

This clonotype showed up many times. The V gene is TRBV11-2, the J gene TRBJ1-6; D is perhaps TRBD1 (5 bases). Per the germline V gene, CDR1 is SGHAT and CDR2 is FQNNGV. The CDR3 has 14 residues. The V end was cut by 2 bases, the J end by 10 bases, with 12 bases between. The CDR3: CASSLRRVGSPLHF. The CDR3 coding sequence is TGTGCCAGCAGCTTACGCAGGGTCGGGTCACCCCTCCACTTT.

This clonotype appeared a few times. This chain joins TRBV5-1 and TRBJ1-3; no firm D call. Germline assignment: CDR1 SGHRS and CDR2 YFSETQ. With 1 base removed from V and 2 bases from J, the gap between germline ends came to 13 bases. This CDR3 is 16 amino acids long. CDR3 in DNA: TGCGCCAGCAGCTTGTTAGACACCTTACCTGGAAACACCATATATTTT. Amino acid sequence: CASSLLDTLPGNTIYF.

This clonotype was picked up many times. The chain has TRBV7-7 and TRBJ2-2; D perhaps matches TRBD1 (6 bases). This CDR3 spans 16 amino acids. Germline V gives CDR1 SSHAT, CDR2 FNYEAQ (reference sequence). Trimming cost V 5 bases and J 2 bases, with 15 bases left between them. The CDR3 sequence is CASSPSPGHNTGELFF. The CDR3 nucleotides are TGTGCCAGCAGCCCGTCGCCGGGACACAACACCGGGGAGCTGTTTTTT.

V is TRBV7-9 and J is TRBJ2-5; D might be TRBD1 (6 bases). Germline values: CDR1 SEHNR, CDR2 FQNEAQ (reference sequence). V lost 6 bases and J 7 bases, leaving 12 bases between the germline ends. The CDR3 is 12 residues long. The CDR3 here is CASSFGQSTQYF. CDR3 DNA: TGTGCCAGCAGTTTCGGACAGTCGACCCAGTACTTC. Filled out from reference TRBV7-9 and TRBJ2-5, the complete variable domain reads DTGVSQNPRHKITKRGQNVTFRCDPISEHNRLYWYRQTLGQGPEFLTYFQNEAQLEKSRLLSDRFSAERPKGSFSTLEIQRTEQGDSAMYLCASSFGQSTQYFGPGTRLLVL.

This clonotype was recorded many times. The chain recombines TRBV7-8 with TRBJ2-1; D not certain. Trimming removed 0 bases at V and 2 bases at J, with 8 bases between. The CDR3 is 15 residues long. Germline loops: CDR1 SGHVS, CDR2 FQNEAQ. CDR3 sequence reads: CASSLAVGPYNEQFF. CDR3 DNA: TGTGCCAGCAGCTTAGCAGTAGGACCCTACAATGAGCAGTTCTTC.

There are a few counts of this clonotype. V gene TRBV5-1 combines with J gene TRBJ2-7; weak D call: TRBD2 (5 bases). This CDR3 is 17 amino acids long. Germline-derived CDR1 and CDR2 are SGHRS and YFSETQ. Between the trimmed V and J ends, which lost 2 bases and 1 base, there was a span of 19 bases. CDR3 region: CASSFKDYRTGSYEQYF. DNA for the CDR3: TGCGCCAGCAGCTTTAAAGACTACCGAACGGGATCCTACGAGCAGTACTTC.

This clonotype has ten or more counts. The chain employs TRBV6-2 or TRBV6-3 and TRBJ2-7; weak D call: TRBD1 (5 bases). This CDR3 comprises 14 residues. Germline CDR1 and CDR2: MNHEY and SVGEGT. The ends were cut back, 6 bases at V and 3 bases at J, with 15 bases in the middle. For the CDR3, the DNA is TGTGCCAGCAGCAATCCATTCGACAGCTACGAGCAGTACTTC. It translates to CASSNPFDSYEQYF.

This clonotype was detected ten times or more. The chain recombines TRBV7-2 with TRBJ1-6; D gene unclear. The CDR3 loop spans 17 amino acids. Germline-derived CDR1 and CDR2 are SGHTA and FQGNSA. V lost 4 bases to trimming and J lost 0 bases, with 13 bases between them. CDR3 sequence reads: CASSWPLRSSYNSPLHF. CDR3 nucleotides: TGTGCCAGCAGCTGGCCACTAAGGAGCTCCTATAATTCACCCCTCCACTTT.

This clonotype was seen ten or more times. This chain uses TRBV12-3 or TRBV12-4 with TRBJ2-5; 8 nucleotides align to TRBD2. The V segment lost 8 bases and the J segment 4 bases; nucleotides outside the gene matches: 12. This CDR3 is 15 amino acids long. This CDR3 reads CASDRGLGRGETQYF. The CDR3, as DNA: TGTGCCAGCGACCGTGGACTCGGGAGGGGAGAGACCCAGTACTTC.

This CDR3 is CASSPRQNQNTEAFF. The CDR3 nucleotides read TGTGCCAGCTCACCAAGGCAGAATCAGAACACTGAAGCTTTCTTT. The chain recombines TRBV18 with TRBJ1-1, with D unclear. Per germline, CDR1 KGHSH and CDR2 LQKENI. Trimming shortened V by 2 bases and J by 1 base, and 11 bases separated the two germline ends. This CDR3 has 15 residues.

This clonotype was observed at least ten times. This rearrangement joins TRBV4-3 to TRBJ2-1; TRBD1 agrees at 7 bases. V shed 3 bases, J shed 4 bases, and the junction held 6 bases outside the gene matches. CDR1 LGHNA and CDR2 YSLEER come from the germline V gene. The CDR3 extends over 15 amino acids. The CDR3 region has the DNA TGCGCCAGCAGCCAGGTTATGGGACAGTACAATGAGCAGTTCTTC. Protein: CASSQVMGQYNEQFF.